A single sample gave rise to the 16 T cell receptor beta chains below, sequenced in a study of cytomegalovirus exposure and HLA in healthy donors. PCR employed 60 Vbeta and 13 Jbeta primers. The assay was immunoSEQ multiplex PCR, and TCRdb's table has in-frame clones only and misses some. The data contain under 150,000 clones, around 83% of them singletons. The sequencing input was PBMCs. All receptors derive from a male donor in good health and CMV-seropositive.

The chain couples TRBV5-1 to TRBJ1-1; a weak D match, TRBD1 (5 bases). Between the trimmed V and J ends, which lost 2 bases and 5 bases, there was a span of 13 bases. Per germline, CDR1 SGHRS and CDR2 YFSETQ. The CDR3 has 14 residues. The CDR3 spells CASSFDRGSTEAFF. In DNA, the CDR3 is TGCGCCAGCAGCTTCGATCGGGGGTCAACTGAAGCTTTCTTT.

This chain joins TRBV6-5 and TRBJ2-5; 9 nucleotides agree with TRBD2. The CDR3 has 15 residues. Trimming took 5 bases from V and 3 from J; bases not matched to a gene: 7. CDR1 is MNHEY and CDR2 is SVGAGI in the germline V gene. This CDR3 reads CASSALGTSKETQYF. The CDR3 DNA is TGTGCCAGCAGTGCACTCGGGACTAGCAAAGAGACCCAGTACTTC.

J is TRBJ2-3 and V is TRBV9, with TRBD2 matching 9 bases. The ends lost 4 bases at V and 0 bases at J; junction bases unmatched: 6. CDR3 size: 16 residues. The germline CDR1 and CDR2 sequences are SGDLS and YYNGEE. CDR3 sequence: CASSPRGGASTDTQYF. CDR3 nucleotide sequence: TGTGCCAGCAGCCCCCGCGGGGGGGCGAGCACAGATACGCAGTATTTT. The whole variable domain, remainder taken from reference TRBV9 and TRBJ2-3, is DSGVTQTPKHLITATGQRVTLRCSPRSGDLSVYWYQQSLDQGLQFLIQYYNGEERAKGNILERFSAQQFPDLHSELNLSSLELGDSALYFCASSPRGGASTDTQYFGPGTRLTVL.

The CDR3 region has the DNA TGTGCCAGCAGCTTATATGCTGAAGCTTTCTTT. It is translated as CASSLYAEAFF. V is TRBV5-6 and J is TRBJ1-1; no reliable D call. Trimming took off 2 bases at V and 6 bases at J, with 5 bases between the two ends. CDR1 SGHDT and CDR2 YYEEEE come from the germline V gene. The CDR3 consists of 11 residues.

The chain couples TRBV28 to TRBJ2-6; possible D gene TRBD2, 6 bases. V was cut by 10 bases and J by 0 bases, with 19 bases left in between. The CDR3 length is 17 residues. Germline assignment: CDR1 MDHEN and CDR2 SYDVKM. CDR3 coding DNA: TGTGCCACACAAACGGGACTCCTAAGCTCTGGGGCCAACGTCCTGACTTTC. The encoded protein is CATQTGLLSSGANVLTF. Using reference TRBV28 and TRBJ2-6 for the parts outside the CDR3, the full variable domain is DVKVTQSSRYLVKRTGEKVFLECVQDMDHENMFWYRQDPGLGLRLIYFSYDVKMKEKGDIPEGYSVSREKKERFSLILESASTNQTSMYLCATQTGLLSSGANVLTFGAGSRLTVL.

J is TRBJ2-7 and V is TRBV6-6; weak D call: TRBD2 (6 bases). The length of the CDR3 is 14 residues. From germline, CDR1 is MNHNY and CDR2 SVGAGI (reference sequence). Trimming pared 2 bases from V and 6 bases from J, leaving 14 bases between. Written as DNA, the CDR3 is TGTGCCAGCAGTTACCGCGGGACCCCAGGCGAGCAGTACTTC. Residues: CASSYRGTPGEQYF.

The V gene is TRBV7-2, the J gene TRBJ1-2, with a tentative D call TRBD1 (5 bases). The V end lost 3 bases, the J end lost 6 bases, and 11 bases lay between the germline ends. The CDR3 length is 13 residues. The germline gives CDR1 SGHTA, CDR2 FQGNSA. CDR3: CASSFGGEHGYTF. The CDR3 DNA follows: TGTGCCAGCAGCTTTGGGGGGGAACATGGCTACACCTTC. The whole variable domain, remainder taken from reference TRBV7-2 and TRBJ1-2, is GAGVSQSPSNKVTEKGKDVELRCDPISGHTALYWYRQSLGQGLEFLIYFQGNSAPDKSGLPSDRFSAERTGGSVSTLTIQRTQQEDSAVYLCASSFGGEHGYTFGSGTRLTVV.

This clone has a handful of counts. V usage is TRBV4-1 and J usage is TRBJ2-2, with D perhaps TRBD1 (5 bases). This CDR3 is built from 15 residues. Trimming shortened V by 0 bases and J by 6 bases, and 11 bases separated the two germline ends. CDR1 and CDR2 from the germline V gene are MGHRA and YSYEKL. CDR3 nucleotide sequence: TGCGCCAGCAGCCAAGATAGGGGAAACTCCGGGGAGCTGTTTTTT. Protein sequence: CASSQDRGNSGELFF.

This clone was observed a few times. The rearrangement links TRBV5-1 to TRBJ2-1, with D tentatively TRBD2 (5 bases). Looked up from germline, CDR1 is SGHRS and CDR2 is YFSETQ. This CDR3 has 13 residues. V was cut by 8 bases and J by 8 bases, with 17 bases left in between. The CDR3 sequence: CASSLLLEDEQFF. DNA for the CDR3: TGCGCCAGTAGTCTGCTATTGGAGGATGAGCAGTTCTTC.

This clone was seen a handful of times. The chain combines TRBV9 with TRBJ1-2, with a possible D match to TRBD1 (5 bases). Per germline, CDR1 SGDLS and CDR2 YYNGEE. Trimming pared 1 base from V and 8 bases from J, leaving 15 bases between. The CDR3 has 14 residues. CDR3 region: CASSVSKGPAGYTF. The CDR3 coding sequence is TGTGCCAGCAGCGTATCCAAGGGGCCTGCGGGCTACACCTTC.

The V gene is TRBV19, the J gene TRBJ2-1, with D possibly matching TRBD1 (6 bases). Germline V gives CDR1 LNHDA, CDR2 SQIVND (reference sequence). V dropped 6 bases and J dropped 6 bases, with 9 bases sitting between them. This CDR3 spans 12 amino acids. CDR3 nucleotides: TGTGCCAGTAGCCACAGGGTCAATGAGCAGTTCTTC. Translation: CASSHRVNEQFF.

This clone was detected a few times. The V and J genes are TRBV20-1 and TRBJ2-1; no clear D gene. The germline V and J ends were trimmed by 6 bases and 5 bases, with 5 bases remaining between them. Germline loops: CDR1 DFQATT, CDR2 SNEGSKA (reference sequence). The CDR3 is 10 amino acids. The CDR3, as DNA: TGCAGTGCCCTAAACAATGAGCAGTTCTTC. It encodes CSALNNEQFF.

Worth noting for this clone: The junction and the germline gene differ at one end; a read error may be behind it. V is TRBV7-7 and J is TRBJ2-5, with a tentative D call TRBD2 (5 bases). The CDR3 sequence is 13 residues long. Germline assignment: CDR1 SSHAT and CDR2 FNYEAQ (reference sequence). The CDR3 nucleotides read TGTGCTAGCAGCCCGGGGATATGGGAGACCCAGTACTTC. Translating it yields CASSPGIWETQYF.

Written as DNA, the CDR3 is TGTGCCAGCAGCGCGAGAGGTTTCGATACGCAGTATTTT. Protein product: CASSARGFDTQYF. The V gene is TRBV9, the J gene TRBJ2-3; unclear D gene. The V end lost 3 bases, the J end lost 6 bases, and 11 bases lay between the germline ends. The CDR3 length is 13 residues. The V gene's germline CDR1 is SGDLS and CDR2 YYNGEE.

The chain recombines TRBV20-1 with TRBJ1-3; D unclear. The CDR3 runs 11 residues. From germline, CDR1 is DFQATT and CDR2 SNEGSKA (reference sequence). V gave up 3 bases and J gave up 7 bases, with 7 bases separating them. CDR3: CSASLGNTIYF. The CDR3 nucleotides are TGCAGTGCTAGTTTGGGCAACACCATATATTTT.

This chain joins TRBV6-1 and TRBJ1-4; 8 bases map to TRBD1. With 4 bases clipped from V and 4 bases from J, the junction kept 8 bases outside the gene matches. The CDR3 extends over 16 amino acids. In germline, CDR1 is MNHNS, CDR2 SASEGT. The CDR3 here is CASSVGAGGLNEKLFF. The DNA of the CDR3 is TGTGCCAGCAGTGTCGGGGCAGGGGGCCTTAATGAAAAACTGTTTTTT.